These 12 T cell receptor beta chains originate from one sample sequenced in a study of blood T cell repertoires in COVID-19. Libraries were prepared by immunoSEQ multiplex PCR; TCRdb keeps only in-frame clonotypes and omits some of them. Of fewer than 200,000 clones listed, 84% are singletons. Sequenced input: peripheral blood. These receptors originate from a human donor in a cohort sampled during active COVID-19.

The chain links TRBV30 to TRBJ1-1, with 7 bases lining up with TRBD1. Trimming cost V 3 bases and J 3 bases; bases outside gene matches: 13. Germline values: CDR1 GTSNPN, CDR2 SVGIG (reference sequence). The CDR3 covers 16 residues. The CDR3 nucleotides read TGTGCCTGGAGCCTACGTTGGGACAGAAAAGACACTGAAGCTTTCTTT. Amino acids: CAWSLRWDRKDTEAFF.

V is TRBV18 and J is TRBJ1-1; tentative D call: TRBD1 (5 bases). Between the trimmed V and J ends, which lost 3 bases and 7 bases, there was a span of 15 bases. The CDR3 length is 14 residues. Germline CDR1 KGHSH, CDR2 LQKENI. This CDR3 is CASSPWGRVGEAFF. The CDR3 DNA sequence: TGTGCCAGCTCACCTTGGGGCAGGGTCGGTGAAGCTTTCTTT.

This chain links TRBV27 with TRBJ2-5; perhaps TRBD2 as D (6 bases). V was trimmed by 6 bases and J by 4 bases, leaving 15 bases between them. The germline V gene has CDR1 MNHEY and CDR2 SMNVEV (reference sequence). This CDR3 region has 14 residues. CDR3: CASSRGRGRETQYF. DNA for the CDR3: TGTGCCAGCAGCCGAGGGCGGGGTAGAGAGACCCAGTACTTC.

In this sample, this clone turned up once. The gene calls are TRBV9 and TRBJ2-3, with 12 bases identical to TRBD2. Germline CDR1 is SGDLS and CDR2 is YYNGEE. The CDR3 length is 18 residues. Trimming cost V 0 bases and J 1 base; bases outside gene matches: 6. The CDR3 nucleotides read TGTGCCAGCAGCGTAGCCGGAAGACTAGCGGGGGGCACAGATACGCAGTATTTT. Translation: CASSVAGRLAGGTDTQYF.

The rearrangement uses TRBV27 and TRBJ2-7; 7 nucleotides line up with TRBD1. V shed 8 bases and J 0 bases; nucleotides not matched to a gene: 10. Germline lookup yields CDR1 MNHEY and CDR2 SMNVEV (reference sequence). This CDR3 is 15 amino acids long. CDR3 amino acids: CASSLTGTASYEQYF. In nucleotides, the CDR3 is TGTGCCAGCTCCTTAACCGGGACAGCCTCCTACGAGCAGTACTTC.

Comments on this clone: The same CDR3 arises from other DNA sequences in this sample as well. The rearrangement links TRBV5-1 to TRBJ2-7; TRBD2 matches at 8 bases. V lost 2 bases and J lost 4; bases outside the gene matches: 2. CDR1 and CDR2 (germline): SGHRS, YFSETQ. There are 13 residues in the CDR3. As DNA, the CDR3 is TGCGCCAGCAGCTTTGGACTAGCTTACGAGCAGTACTTC. Translating gives CASSFGLAYEQYF. Full variable domain (missing parts from reference TRBV5-1 and TRBJ2-7): KAGVTQTPRYLIKTRGQQVTLSCSPISGHRSVSWYQQTPGQGLQFLFEYFSETQRNKGNFPGRFSGRQFSNSRSEMNVSTLELGDSALYLCASSFGLAYEQYFGPGTRLTVT.

The chain combines TRBV5-4 with TRBJ2-3, with 12 bases aligning to TRBD1. V shed 6 bases, J shed 7 bases, and the junction held 12 bases outside the gene matches. The CDR3 totals 16 residues. From germline, CDR1 is SGHNT and CDR2 YYREEE (reference sequence). The chain's CDR3 is CASTPMGQGAQNTQYF. The CDR3 nucleotides are TGTGCCAGCACCCCGATGGGACAGGGGGCCCAGAATACGCAGTATTTT.

The chain employs TRBV13 and TRBJ2-5; tentatively, D is TRBD1 (5 bases). V lost 1 base to trimming and J lost 9 bases, with 15 bases between them. This CDR3 is 14 amino acids long. The V gene's germline CDR1 is PRHDT and CDR2 FYEKMQ (reference sequence). The DNA of the CDR3 is TGTGCCAGCAGCTTAGAAGGGGCCCTGAAGGCCCAGTACTTC. Protein: CASSLEGALKAQYF. Combining the CDR3 with reference TRBV13 and TRBJ2-5 gives the whole variable domain AAGVIQSPRHLIKEKRETATLKCYPIPRHDTVYWYQQGPGQDPQFLISFYEKMQSDKGSIPDRFSAQQFSDYHSELNMSSLELGDSALYFCASSLEGALKAQYFGPGTRLLVL.

The genes are TRBV18 and TRBJ2-7, with 8 bases aligning to TRBD1. Trimming at V came to 5 bases and at J to 2 bases, leaving 8 bases not matched to a gene. The CDR3 is 15 amino acids. Germline V gives CDR1 KGHSH, CDR2 LQKENI. The CDR3 DNA is TGTGCCAGCTCAACTGGGACAGGACAGCCCTACGAGCAGTACTTC. This encodes CASSTGTGQPYEQYF.

This clone appeared once. This chain connects TRBV18 to TRBJ1-5; no definite D call. The germline gives CDR1 KGHSH, CDR2 LQKENI. This CDR3 contains 14 residues. The V end lost 3 bases, the J end lost 4 bases, and 10 bases lay between the germline ends. This CDR3 is CASSPTSVNQPQHF. Written as DNA, the CDR3 is TGTGCCAGCTCACCCACATCAGTGAATCAGCCCCAGCATTTT.

The CDR3 protein is CASRPDKPYEQYF. Here the CDR3 DNA reads TGTGCCAGCAGACCGGACAAACCCTACGAGCAGTACTTC. The chain joins TRBV7-9 to TRBJ2-7; D is perhaps TRBD1 (5 bases). V was pared by 6 bases and J by 2 bases, with 11 bases between. CDR3 length equals 13 residues. Germline CDR1 SEHNR, CDR2 FQNEAQ (reference sequence).

The J gene is TRBJ1-6, the V gene TRBV10-3; D perhaps matches TRBD1 (6 bases). The germline V and J ends were trimmed by 6 bases and 8 bases, with 11 bases remaining between them. This CDR3 contains 13 residues. Germline V lookup: CDR1 ENHRY, CDR2 SYGVKD. The CDR3 sequence is CAIRGAGDSPLHF. CDR3 coding DNA: TGTGCCATCAGGGGCGCAGGGGATTCACCCCTCCACTTT.